The source of this T cell receptor (beta chain) is a study of T-cell reconstitution after alpha-beta-depleted transplantation in children. V was cut by 4 bases and J by 2 bases, with 16 bases left in between. CDR1 and CDR2 from the germline V gene are SGHKS and YYEKEE (reference sequence). This CDR3 spans 15 amino acids. Construction of the TCRbeta library involved unique molecular identifiers. TCRdb re-derived calls from the PCR reads in MiXCR, one entry per CDR3 protein. The profile shows about a million distinct CDR3 sequences, about 31% of them singletons. This clonotype appeared once. The clonotype was recovered from a boy under two years old who had a stem cell transplant for SCID, so the T cells may come from the graft donor. The sample was PBMCs, mostly from graft donor cells, taken 360 days after TCRalphabeta/CD19-depleted stem cell transplant. The V gene is TRBV5-5, the J gene TRBJ2-7; D is possibly TRBD1 (5 bases). The CDR3 sequence is CASSPGHILTYEQYF. CDR3 DNA sequence: TGTGCCAGCAGCCCTGGACACATACTAACCTACGAGCAGTACTTC.